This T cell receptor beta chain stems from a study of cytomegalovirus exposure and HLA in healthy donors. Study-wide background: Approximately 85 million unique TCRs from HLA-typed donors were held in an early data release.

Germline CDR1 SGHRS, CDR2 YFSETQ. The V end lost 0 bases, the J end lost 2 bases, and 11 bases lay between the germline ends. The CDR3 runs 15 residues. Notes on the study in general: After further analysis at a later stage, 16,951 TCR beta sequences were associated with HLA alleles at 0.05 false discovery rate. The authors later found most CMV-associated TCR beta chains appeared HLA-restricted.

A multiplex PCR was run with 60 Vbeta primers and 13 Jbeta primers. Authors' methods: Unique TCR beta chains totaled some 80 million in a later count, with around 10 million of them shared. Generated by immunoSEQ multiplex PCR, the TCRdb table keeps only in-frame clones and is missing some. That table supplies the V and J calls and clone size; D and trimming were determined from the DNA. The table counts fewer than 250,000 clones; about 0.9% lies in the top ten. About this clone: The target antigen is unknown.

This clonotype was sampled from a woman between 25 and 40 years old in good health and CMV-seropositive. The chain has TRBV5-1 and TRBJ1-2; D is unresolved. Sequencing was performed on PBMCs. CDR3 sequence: CASSLAPGPNYGYTF. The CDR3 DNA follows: TGCGCCAGCAGCTTGGCACCAGGCCCCAACTATGGCTACACCTTC.